This T cell receptor (beta chain) was retrieved from a study of cytomegalovirus exposure and HLA in healthy donors. The study ran its PCR with 60 Vbeta and 13 Jbeta primers. Only in-frame clones appear in the TCRdb table, and some are missing; sequencing was by immunoSEQ multiplex PCR. In the table there are some 140,000 clones, roughly 77% of which are singletons. About this clone: Antigen: not known.

General study findings and limits: The study listed approximately 160 cytomegalovirus-associated TCR beta chains. Most TCR beta V segments were productive about 90% or about 30% of the time in an earlier analysis. HLA alleles showed associations with some 17,000 TCR beta sequences in a later analysis, at a 0.05 false discovery rate.

V trimming: 1 base; J trimming: 6 bases; junction bases outside the gene matches: 8. This CDR3 comprises 17 residues. CDR1 is GTSNPN and CDR2 is SVGIG in the germline V gene (reference sequence). The specimen was PBMCs. V is TRBV30 and J is TRBJ2-2; 13 nucleotides agree with TRBD2. This TCR derives from a female donor in good health and CMV-seronegative. For the CDR3, the DNA is TGTGCCTGGAGTGGGCGGACTAGCGGGAGAACGGCCGGGGAGCTGTTTTTT. This translates into CAWSGRTSGRTAGELFF.